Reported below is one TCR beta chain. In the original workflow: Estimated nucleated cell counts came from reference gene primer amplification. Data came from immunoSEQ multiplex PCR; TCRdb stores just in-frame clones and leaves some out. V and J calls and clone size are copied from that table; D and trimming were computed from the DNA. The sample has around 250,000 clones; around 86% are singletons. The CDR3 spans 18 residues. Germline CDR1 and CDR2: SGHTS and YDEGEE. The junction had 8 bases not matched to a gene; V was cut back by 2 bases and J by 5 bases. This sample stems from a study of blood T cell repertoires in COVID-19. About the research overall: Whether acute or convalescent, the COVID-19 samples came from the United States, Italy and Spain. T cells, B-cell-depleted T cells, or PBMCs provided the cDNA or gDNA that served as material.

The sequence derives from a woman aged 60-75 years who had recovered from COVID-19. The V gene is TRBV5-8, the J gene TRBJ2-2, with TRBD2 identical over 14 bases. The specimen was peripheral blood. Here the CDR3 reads CASSLTGTSGGGTGELFF. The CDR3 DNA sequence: TGTGCCAGCAGCTTAACCGGGACTAGCGGGGGCGGAACCGGGGAGCTGTTTTTT. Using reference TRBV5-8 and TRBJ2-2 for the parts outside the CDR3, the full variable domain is EAGVTQSPTHLIKTRGQQATLRCSPISGHTSVYWYQQALGLGLQFLLWYDEGEERNRGNFPPRFSGRQFPNYSSELNVNALELEDSALYLCASSLTGTSGGGTGELFFGEGSRLTVL.